The next 4 T cell receptor beta chains were all read from a single sample in a study of cytomegalovirus exposure and HLA in healthy donors (dated by TCRdb to 2017 to 2019). The library was made by the immunoSEQ multiplex PCR assay. For the multiplex PCR, a mixture combining 60 forward primers for TCR Vbeta segments and 13 reverse primers for TCR Jbeta segments was used. The table comes from immuneACCESS by way of TCRdb, which keeps in-frame sequences with V and J called. Part of the clones is missing from these tables; in studies checked, under half for an unresolved V gene and the rest for unknown reasons. Here the sample has about 180,000 clones; about 78% occur a single time. Together, the top ten hold around 5.7% of the sample. Sequenced material: PBMCs. The receptors derive from a man in his forties in good health and CMV-seronegative.

V gene TRBV10-3 combines with J gene TRBJ1-1, with D perhaps TRBD1 (6 bases). Trimming removed 4 bases at V and 1 base at J, with 10 bases between. This CDR3 has 14 amino acids. The germline V gene encodes CDR1 ENHRY and CDR2 SYGVKD. CDR3 loop: CAISVRGRNTEAFF. In DNA form, the CDR3 reads TGTGCCATCAGTGTGAGGGGGAGGAACACTGAAGCTTTCTTT.

The chain carries TRBV2 and TRBJ1-2; D may be TRBD1 (6 bases). Trimming pared 2 bases from V and 3 bases from J, leaving 10 bases between. CDR1 is SNHLY, CDR2 FYNNEI, per germline. This CDR3 region has 14 residues. The CDR3 region is CASSEQGRDYGYTF. The CDR3 DNA follows: TGTGCCAGCAGTGAACAGGGGAGGGACTATGGCTACACCTTC.

The chain uses TRBV11-2 and TRBJ2-2; the match to TRBD1 covers 9 bases. The CDR3 totals 17 residues. In germline, CDR1 is SGHAT, CDR2 FQNNGV. The trim removed 5 bases at V and 0 bases at J, leaving 7 bases unmatched. Written as DNA, the CDR3 is TGTGCCAGCAGCGACGAGGGACAGGGAGCGAACACCGGGGAGCTGTTTTTT. This gives the protein CASSDEGQGANTGELFF. Using reference TRBV11-2 and TRBJ2-2 for the parts outside the CDR3, the full variable domain is EAGVAQSPRYKIIEKRQSVAFWCNPISGHATLYWYQQILGQGPKLLIQFQNNGVVDDSQLPKDRFSAERLKGVDSTLKIQPAKLEDSAVYLCASSDEGQGANTGELFFGEGSRLTVL.

The V and J genes are TRBV27 and TRBJ2-2, with TRBD2 matching over 7 bases. The germline CDR1 and CDR2 sequences are MNHEY and SMNVEV (reference sequence). The CDR3 spans 17 residues. Losses at the gene ends were 5 bases for V and 6 bases for J; bases not matched to a gene: 15. Here the CDR3 reads CASSAFGSGTLAGELFF. For the CDR3, the DNA is TGTGCCAGCAGTGCCTTCGGAAGCGGGACTTTGGCCGGGGAGCTGTTTTTT.